This T cell receptor (beta chain) was retrieved from a study of blood T cell repertoires in COVID-19. Study summary: COVID-19 samples, acute and convalescent, were from the United States, Italy and Spain.

This CDR3 contains 14 residues. Germline V gene lookup returns CDR1 SGHTA and CDR2 FQGNSA. V gave up 3 bases and J gave up 2 bases, with 9 bases separating them. Data came from immunoSEQ multiplex PCR; TCRdb stores just in-frame clones and leaves some out. This table holds tens of thousands of clones, roughly four fifths found once. The J gene is TRBJ2-3, the V gene TRBV7-2; a weak D match, TRBD2 (5 bases). The clonotype comes from a man aged 55 to 69 with acute or convalescent COVID-19. The sample consisted of peripheral blood. The CDR3 region is CASSFQRTTDTQYF. CDR3 nucleotides: TGTGCCAGCAGCTTCCAGCGGACCACAGATACGCAGTATTTT.